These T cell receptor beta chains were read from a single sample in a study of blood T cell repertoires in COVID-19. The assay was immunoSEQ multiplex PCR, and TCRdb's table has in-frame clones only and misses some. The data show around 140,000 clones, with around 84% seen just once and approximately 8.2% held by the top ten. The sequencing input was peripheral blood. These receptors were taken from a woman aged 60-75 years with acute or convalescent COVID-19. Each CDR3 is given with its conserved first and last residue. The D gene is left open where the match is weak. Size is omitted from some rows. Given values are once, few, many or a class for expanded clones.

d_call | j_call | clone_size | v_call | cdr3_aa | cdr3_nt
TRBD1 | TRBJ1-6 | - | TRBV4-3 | CASSQGGQLIYNSPLHF | TGCGCCAGCAGCCAAGGGGGACAGCTAATCTATAATTCACCCCTCCACTTT
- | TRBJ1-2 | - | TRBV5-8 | CASSLEPLGQGYGYTF | TGTGCCAGCAGCTTGGAACCTTTAGGGCAGGGCTATGGCTACACCTTC
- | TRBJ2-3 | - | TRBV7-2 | CASSLVGQIGDTQYF | TGTGCCAGCAGCTTGGTGGGGCAGATCGGGGATACGCAGTATTTT
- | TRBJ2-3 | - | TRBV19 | CASSLDFTDTQYF | TGTGCCAGTAGCCTAGATTTCACAGATACGCAGTATTTT
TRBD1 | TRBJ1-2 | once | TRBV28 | CASSRQGAIYGYTF | TGTGCCAGCAGCAGACAGGGGGCAATTTATGGCTACACCTTC
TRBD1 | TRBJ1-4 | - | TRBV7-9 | CASSLDRAGEKLFF | TGTGCCAGCAGCCTGGACAGGGCTGGGGAAAAACTGTTTTTT
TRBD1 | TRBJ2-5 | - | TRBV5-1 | CASSLVAGGTGAETQYF | TGCGCCAGCAGCTTGGTGGCCGGCGGCACAGGGGCCGAGACCCAGTACTTC
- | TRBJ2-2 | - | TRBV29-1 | CGGANTGELFF | TGTGGCGGGGCCAACACCGGGGAGCTGTTTTTT
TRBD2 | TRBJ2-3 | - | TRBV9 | CASSVAGGGIRDTQYF | TGTGCCAGCAGCGTCGCGGGGGGCGGTATAAGAGATACGCAGTATTTT
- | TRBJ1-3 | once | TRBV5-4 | CASSLFGTLSSGNTIYF | TGTGCCAGCAGCTTGTTCGGGACACTTAGCTCTGGAAACACCATATATTTT
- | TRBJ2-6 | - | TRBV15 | CATSRYEWSGANVLTF | TGTGCCACCAGCAGATATGAGTGGTCTGGGGCCAACGTCCTGACTTTC
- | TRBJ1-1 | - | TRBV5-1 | CASNGGGANTEAFF | TGCGCCAGCAACGGCGGTGGGGCGAACACTGAAGCTTTCTTT
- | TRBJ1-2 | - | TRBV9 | CASSGTAPTF | TGTGCCAGCAGCGGGACAGCTCCTACCTTC
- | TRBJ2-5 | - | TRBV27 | CASSFLQGGQETQYF | TGTGCCAGCAGTTTCCTACAGGGCGGTCAAGAGACCCAGTACTTC
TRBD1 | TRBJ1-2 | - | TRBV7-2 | CASSSLGGTGGSYGYTF | TGTGCCAGCAGCTCCTTAGGGGGGACAGGGGGCTCCTATGGCTACACCTTC
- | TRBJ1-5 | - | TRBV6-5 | CASRGQFNQPQHF | TGTGCCAGCAGAGGACAGTTCAATCAGCCCCAGCATTTT
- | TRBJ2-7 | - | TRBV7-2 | CASSLARGEQYF | TGTGCCAGCAGCTTAGCGAGAGGCGAGCAGTACTTC
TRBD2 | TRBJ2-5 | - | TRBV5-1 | CASTSSGGNQETQYF | TGCGCCAGCACCTCTAGCGGGGGTAACCAAGAGACCCAGTACTTC
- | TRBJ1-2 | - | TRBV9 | CASSVAGDGYTF | TGTGCCAGCAGCGTAGCAGGGGATGGCTACACCTTC
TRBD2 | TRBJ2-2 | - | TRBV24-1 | CATSLGGGNTGELFF | TGTGCCACCAGCCTTGGGGGGGGGAACACCGGGGAGCTGTTTTTT
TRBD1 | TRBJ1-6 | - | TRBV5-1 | CASSLVPGDRGSPLHF | TGCGCCAGCAGCTTGGTACCGGGGGACAGGGGTTCACCCCTCCACTTT
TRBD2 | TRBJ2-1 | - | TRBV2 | CASSIGLAGMGEQFF | TGTGCCAGCAGTATCGGACTAGCGGGGATGGGTGAGCAGTTCTTC